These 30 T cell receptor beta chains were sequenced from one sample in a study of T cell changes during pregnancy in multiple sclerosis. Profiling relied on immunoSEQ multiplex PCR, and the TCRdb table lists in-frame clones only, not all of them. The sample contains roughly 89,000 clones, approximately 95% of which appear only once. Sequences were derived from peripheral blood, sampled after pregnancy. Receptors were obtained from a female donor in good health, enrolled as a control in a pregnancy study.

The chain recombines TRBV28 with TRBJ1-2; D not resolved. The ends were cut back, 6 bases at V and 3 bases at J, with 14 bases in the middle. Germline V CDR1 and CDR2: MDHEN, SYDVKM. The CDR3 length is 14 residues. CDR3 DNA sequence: TGTGCCAGCAGGTATTCGACGGGTTACTATGGCTACACCTTC. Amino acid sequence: CASRYSTGYYGYTF.

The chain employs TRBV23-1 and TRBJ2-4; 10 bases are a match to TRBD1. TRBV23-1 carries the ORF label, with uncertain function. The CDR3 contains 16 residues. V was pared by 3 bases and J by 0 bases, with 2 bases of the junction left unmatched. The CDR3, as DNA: TGCGCCAGCAGTCAGGGGGACAGGGGAGCCAAAAACATTCAGTACTTC. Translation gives CASSQGDRGAKNIQYF.

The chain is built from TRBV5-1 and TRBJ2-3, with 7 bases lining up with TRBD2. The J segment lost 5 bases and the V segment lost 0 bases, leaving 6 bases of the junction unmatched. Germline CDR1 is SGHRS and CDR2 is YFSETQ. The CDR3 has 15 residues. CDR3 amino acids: CASSLAGGLGDTQYF. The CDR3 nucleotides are TGCGCCAGCAGCTTGGCGGGAGGACTGGGAGATACGCAGTATTTT.

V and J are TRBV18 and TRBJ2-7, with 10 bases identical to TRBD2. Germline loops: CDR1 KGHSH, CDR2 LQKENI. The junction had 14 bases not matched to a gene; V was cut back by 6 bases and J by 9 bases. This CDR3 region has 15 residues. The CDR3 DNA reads TGTGCCAGCTCTTCAAGGGCTAGCGGGAGTCTGGGGCAGTACTTC. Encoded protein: CASSSRASGSLGQYF.

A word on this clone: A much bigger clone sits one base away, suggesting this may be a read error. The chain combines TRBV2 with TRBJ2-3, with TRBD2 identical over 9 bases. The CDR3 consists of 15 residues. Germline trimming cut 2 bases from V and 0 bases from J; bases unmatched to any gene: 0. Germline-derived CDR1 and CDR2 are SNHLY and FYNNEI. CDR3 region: CASSETSGSTDTQYF. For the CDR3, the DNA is TGTGCCAGCAGTGAAACTAGCGGGAGCACAGATACGCAGTATTTT.

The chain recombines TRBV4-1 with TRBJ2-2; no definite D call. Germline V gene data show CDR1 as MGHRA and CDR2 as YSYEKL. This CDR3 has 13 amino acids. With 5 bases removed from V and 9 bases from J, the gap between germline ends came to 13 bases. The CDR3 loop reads CASSAYQARELFF. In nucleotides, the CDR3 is TGCGCCAGCAGCGCCTATCAAGCCAGGGAGCTGTTTTTT.

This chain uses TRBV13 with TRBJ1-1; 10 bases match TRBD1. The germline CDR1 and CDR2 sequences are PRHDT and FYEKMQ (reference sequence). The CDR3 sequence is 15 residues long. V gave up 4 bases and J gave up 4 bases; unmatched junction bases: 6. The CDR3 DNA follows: TGTGCCAGCAGCTCCGGGACAGGGGTGGGCACTGAAGCTTTCTTT. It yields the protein CASSSGTGVGTEAFF.

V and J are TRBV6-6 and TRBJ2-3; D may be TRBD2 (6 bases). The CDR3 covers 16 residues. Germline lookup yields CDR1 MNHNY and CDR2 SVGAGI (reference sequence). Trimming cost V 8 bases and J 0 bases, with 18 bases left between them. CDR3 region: CASARAGSSSTDTQYF. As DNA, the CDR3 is TGTGCCAGCGCGAGGGCGGGAAGCTCTAGCACAGATACGCAGTATTTT.

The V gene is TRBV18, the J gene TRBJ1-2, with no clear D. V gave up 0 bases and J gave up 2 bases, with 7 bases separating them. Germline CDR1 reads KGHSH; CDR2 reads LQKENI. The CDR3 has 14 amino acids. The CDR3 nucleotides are TGTGCCAGCTCACCACCCTCAGTGAACTATGGCTACACCTTC. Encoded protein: CASSPPSVNYGYTF.

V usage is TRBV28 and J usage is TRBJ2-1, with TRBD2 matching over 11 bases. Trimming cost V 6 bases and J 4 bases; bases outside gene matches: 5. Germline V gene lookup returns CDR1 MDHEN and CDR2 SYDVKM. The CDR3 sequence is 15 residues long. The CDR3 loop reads CASSFTSGGYNEQFF. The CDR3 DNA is TGTGCCAGCAGCTTTACTAGCGGGGGATACAATGAGCAGTTCTTC.

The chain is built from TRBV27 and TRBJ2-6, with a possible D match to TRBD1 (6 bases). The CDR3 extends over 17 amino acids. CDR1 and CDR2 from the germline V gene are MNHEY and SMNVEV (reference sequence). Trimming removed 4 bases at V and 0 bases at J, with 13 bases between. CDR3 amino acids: CASSSVRGPSGANVLTF. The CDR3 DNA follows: TGTGCCAGCAGTTCCGTCAGGGGCCCCTCTGGGGCCAACGTCCTGACTTTC.

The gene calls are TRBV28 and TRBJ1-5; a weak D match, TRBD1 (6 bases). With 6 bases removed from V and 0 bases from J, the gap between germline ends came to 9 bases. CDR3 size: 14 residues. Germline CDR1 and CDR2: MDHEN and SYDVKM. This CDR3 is CASSGTLSNQPQHF. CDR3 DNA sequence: TGTGCCAGCAGCGGGACACTTAGCAATCAGCCCCAGCATTTT.

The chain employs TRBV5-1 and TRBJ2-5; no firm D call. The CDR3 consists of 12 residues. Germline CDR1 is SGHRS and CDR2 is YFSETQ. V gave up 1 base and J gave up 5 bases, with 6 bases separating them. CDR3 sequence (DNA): TGCGCCAGCAGCTTGCTCGGGGAGACCCAGTACTTC. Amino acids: CASSLLGETQYF.

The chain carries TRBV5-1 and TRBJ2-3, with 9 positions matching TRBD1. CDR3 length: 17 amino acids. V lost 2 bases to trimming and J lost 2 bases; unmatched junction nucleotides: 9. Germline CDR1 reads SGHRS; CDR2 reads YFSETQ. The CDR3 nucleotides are TGCGCCAGCAGCTTCGACAGGGGGTCCGGGGACACAGATACGCAGTATTTT. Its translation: CASSFDRGSGDTDTQYF.

The CDR3: CASSVGARTDTQYF. The CDR3 nucleotides read TGTGCCAGCAGTGTTGGGGCTAGGACAGATACGCAGTATTTT. The genes are TRBV27 and TRBJ2-3; a weak D match, TRBD1 (5 bases). The CDR3 runs 14 residues. Trimming removed 5 bases from V and 3 bases from J, with 12 bases in between. Germline V gene sequence: CDR1 MNHEY, CDR2 SMNVEV (reference sequence).

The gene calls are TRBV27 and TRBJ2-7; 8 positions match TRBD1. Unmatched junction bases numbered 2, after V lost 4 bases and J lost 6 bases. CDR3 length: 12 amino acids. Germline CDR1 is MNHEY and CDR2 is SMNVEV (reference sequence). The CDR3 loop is CASSYRGAEQYF. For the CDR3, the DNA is TGTGCCAGCAGTTACAGGGGGGCCGAGCAGTACTTC.

CDR3 in amino acids: CASRRNSNQPQHF. Written as DNA, the CDR3 is TGTGCCAGCAGGCGTAATAGCAATCAGCCCCAGCATTTT. The chain uses TRBV28 and TRBJ1-5; D is unclear. The CDR3 totals 13 residues. Germline V gene data show CDR1 as MDHEN and CDR2 as SYDVKM. Trimming removed 6 bases at V and 0 bases at J, with 6 bases between.

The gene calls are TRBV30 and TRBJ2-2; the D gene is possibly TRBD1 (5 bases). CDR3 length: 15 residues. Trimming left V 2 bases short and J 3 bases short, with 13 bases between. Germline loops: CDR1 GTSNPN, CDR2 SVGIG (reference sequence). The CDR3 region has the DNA TGTGCCTGGAGTACAGGCTTTGGAGACACCGGGGAGCTGTTTTTT. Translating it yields CAWSTGFGDTGELFF.

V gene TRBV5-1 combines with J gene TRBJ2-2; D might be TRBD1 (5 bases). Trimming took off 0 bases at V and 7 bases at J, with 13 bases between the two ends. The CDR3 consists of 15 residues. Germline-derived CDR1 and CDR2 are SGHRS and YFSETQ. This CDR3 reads CASSLAPGWDGELFF. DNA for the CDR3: TGCGCCAGCAGCTTGGCCCCAGGGTGGGACGGGGAGCTGTTTTTT.

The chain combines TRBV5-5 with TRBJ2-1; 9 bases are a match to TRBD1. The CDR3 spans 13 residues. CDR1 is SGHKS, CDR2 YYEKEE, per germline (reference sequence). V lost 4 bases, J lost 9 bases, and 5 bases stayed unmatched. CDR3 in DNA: TGTGCCAGCAGCCCCGGGACAGGGCTTGAGCAGTTCTTC. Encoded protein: CASSPGTGLEQFF.

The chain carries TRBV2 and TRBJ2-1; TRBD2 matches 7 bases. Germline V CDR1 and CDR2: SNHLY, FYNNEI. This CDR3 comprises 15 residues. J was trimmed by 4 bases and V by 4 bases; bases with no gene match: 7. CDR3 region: CASSVKLARYNEQFF. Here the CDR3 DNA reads TGTGCCAGCAGTGTAAAACTAGCGCGATACAATGAGCAGTTCTTC.

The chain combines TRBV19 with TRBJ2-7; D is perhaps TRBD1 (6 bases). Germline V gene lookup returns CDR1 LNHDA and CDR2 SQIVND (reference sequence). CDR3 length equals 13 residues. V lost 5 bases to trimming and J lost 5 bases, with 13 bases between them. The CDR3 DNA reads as TGTGCCAGTAGTGAAATACAGGGCGACGAGCAGTACTTC. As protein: CASSEIQGDEQYF.

CDR3 in DNA: TGTGCCAGCAGCTGGCGGGGGACAGGGTCCTACAATGAGCAGTTCTTC. Translation gives CASSWRGTGSYNEQFF. The chain joins TRBV11-3 to TRBJ2-1; TRBD1 aligns across 9 bases. The CDR3 is 16 residues long. Trimming removed 4 bases from V and 1 base from J; junction bases left unmatched: 5. The V gene's germline CDR1 is SGHNT and CDR2 YENEEA.

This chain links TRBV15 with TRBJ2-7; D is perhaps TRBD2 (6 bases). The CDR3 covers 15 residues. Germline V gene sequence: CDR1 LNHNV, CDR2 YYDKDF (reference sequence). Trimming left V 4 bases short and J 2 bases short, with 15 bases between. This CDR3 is CATSKRAGIPYEQYF. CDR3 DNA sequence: TGTGCCACCAGCAAGCGGGCCGGTATCCCCTACGAGCAGTACTTC.

The CDR3 sequence: CASSSLSKGSYNEQFF. DNA for the CDR3: TGTGCCAGCAGTAGCCTGAGTAAGGGGTCCTACAATGAGCAGTTCTTC. The chain has TRBV2 and TRBJ2-1; weak D call: TRBD1 (5 bases). The CDR3 extends over 16 amino acids. The V gene lost 5 bases and the J gene lost 1 base, with 15 bases spanning the gap. Germline CDR1 is SNHLY and CDR2 is FYNNEI.

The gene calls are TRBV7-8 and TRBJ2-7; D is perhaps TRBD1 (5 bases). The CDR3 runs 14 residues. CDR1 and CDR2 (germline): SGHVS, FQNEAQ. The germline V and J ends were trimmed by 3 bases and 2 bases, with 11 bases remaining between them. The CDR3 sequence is CASSFPGSTYEQYF. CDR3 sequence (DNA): TGTGCCAGCAGCTTTCCAGGGTCGACCTACGAGCAGTACTTC.

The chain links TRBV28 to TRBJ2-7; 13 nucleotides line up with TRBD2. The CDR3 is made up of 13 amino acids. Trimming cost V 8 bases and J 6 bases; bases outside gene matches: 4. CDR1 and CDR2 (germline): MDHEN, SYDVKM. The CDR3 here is CASRRLAGGEQYF. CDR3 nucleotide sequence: TGTGCCAGCCGTCGACTAGCGGGAGGCGAGCAGTACTTC.

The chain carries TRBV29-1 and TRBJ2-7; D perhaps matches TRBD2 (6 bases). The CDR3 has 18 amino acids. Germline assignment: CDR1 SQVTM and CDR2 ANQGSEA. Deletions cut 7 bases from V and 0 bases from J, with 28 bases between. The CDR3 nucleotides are TGCAGCGCTGAGGCCGGGACTGAAGAAACGAAACTCTCCTACGAGCAGTACTTC. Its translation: CSAEAGTEETKLSYEQYF.

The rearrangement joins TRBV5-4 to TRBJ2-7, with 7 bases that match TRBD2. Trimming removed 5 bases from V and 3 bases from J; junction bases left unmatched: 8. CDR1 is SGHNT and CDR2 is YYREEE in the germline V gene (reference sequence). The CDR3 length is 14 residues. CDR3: CASSLARGDYEQYF. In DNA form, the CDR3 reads TGTGCCAGCAGTCTAGCCCGGGGGGACTACGAGCAGTACTTC.

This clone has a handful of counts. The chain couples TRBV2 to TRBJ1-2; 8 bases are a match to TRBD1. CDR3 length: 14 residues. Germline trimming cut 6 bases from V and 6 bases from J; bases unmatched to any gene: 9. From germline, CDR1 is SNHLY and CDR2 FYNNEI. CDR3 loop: CASRDRVRLDGYTF. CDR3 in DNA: TGTGCCAGCAGGGACAGGGTCCGGTTGGATGGCTACACCTTC.